This TCR beta chain was sequenced in a study of CD8+CD57+ T cells in acquired aplastic anemia. For CDR3 and TCR beta VDJ profiling, genomic DNA was the template used. MiXCR, run by TCRdb on the reads, gives a single entry per CDR3 protein. Among roughly 200,000 distinct CDR3 sequences listed, approximately 60% were seen once. Sequenced patients had shown CD8+CD57+ cell expansion by flow cytometry. With no exception, the patients had severe acquired aplastic anemia. Findings of the study overall: The number of CD8+ CDR3 sequences shared by patients and controls was approximately 28. Levels of CD8+ Simpson's diversity were not significantly distinct in patients versus controls.

Concerning this clonotype itself: Antigen: not known.

With 8 bases removed from V and 7 bases from J, the gap between germline ends came to 14 bases. Germline-derived CDR1 and CDR2 are SNHLY and FYNNEI. The CDR3 loop spans 12 amino acids. The receptor was isolated from a human donor with aplastic anemia. The chain carries TRBV2 and TRBJ1-1; D is uncertain. The sequenced sample was sorted CD4+, CD8+, or CD8+CD57+ T cells (not recorded which) from PBMCs. The CDR3 nucleotides read TGTGCCAGCGAACTAGAGGGCGGTGAAGCTTTCTTT. The encoded protein is CASELEGGEAFF.